One sample yielded the 6 T cell receptor beta chains listed below, sequenced in a study of T cells in Graves' hyperthyroidism and ophthalmopathy. Amplification of TCR beta CDR3 regions was performed using RNA transcripts as template. The HTBI primer set served for first-round RT-PCR of the TCR CDR3. TCRdb processed the multiplex PCR reads anew with MiXCR; each CDR3 protein has one entry. The data show 480,000 or so distinct CDR3 sequences, approximately 49% seen once. Sequencing was performed on peripheral blood or thyroid tissue (not recorded which). The source is an adult woman with Graves' disease, either hyperthyroidism or ophthalmopathy (not recorded which).

Concerning this clonotype itself: The CDR3 end shows no conserved phenylalanine or tryptophan, and so a read error is likely. It is unclear where the CDR3 begins or ends on the DNA, so no DNA is shown, and the CDR3 is as TCRdb lists it. The chain links TRBV7-8 to TRBJ1-3. Germline V gene sequence: CDR1 SGHVS, CDR2 FQNEAQ. The CDR3 has 10 amino acids, counting both end residues. CDR3 sequence: CASSLGLGGT.

V is TRBV7-8 and J is TRBJ1-1, with D possibly being TRBD1 (6 bases). Trimming stripped 3 bases from V and 5 bases from J, with 13 bases between. Germline V gene data show CDR1 as SGHVS and CDR2 as FQNEAQ. CDR3 length: 14 residues. The DNA of the CDR3 is TGTGCCAGCAGCTTCGGGGGGCCCGCGACTGAAGCTTTCTTT. Encoded protein: CASSFGGPATEAFF. Filled out from reference TRBV7-8 and TRBJ1-1, the complete variable domain reads GAGVSQSPRYKVAKRGQDVALRCDPISGHVSLFWYQQALGQGPEFLTYFQNEAQLDKSGLPSDRFFAERPEGSVSTLKIQRTQQEDSAVYLCASSFGGPATEAFFGQGTRLTVV.

This clonotype came up once. The J gene is TRBJ2-7, the V gene TRBV7-9; D ambiguous. CDR3 size: 9 residues. Germline lookup yields CDR1 SEHNR and CDR2 FQNEAQ (reference sequence). The V gene lost 6 bases and the J gene lost 9 bases, with 6 bases spanning the gap. The CDR3 coding sequence is TGTGCCAGCAGATCCGGGCAGTACTTC. Translating gives CASRSGQYF.

This clonotype was found a few times. This chain connects TRBV7-2 to TRBJ2-5; D is ambiguous. CDR3 size: 12 residues. Trimming removed 3 bases from V and 9 bases from J, with 11 bases in between. CDR1 and CDR2 from the germline V gene are SGHTA and FQGNSA. CDR3 DNA sequence: TGTGCCAGCAGCTTGGCCTCAGTGGCCCAGTACTTC. Protein: CASSLASVAQYF.

This clonotype was counted ten times or more. The V call is TRBV7-9, the J call TRBJ1-5, with D possibly matching TRBD1 (6 bases). The germline V and J ends were trimmed by 1 base and 1 base, with 14 bases remaining between them. This CDR3 is 17 amino acids long. In germline, CDR1 is SEHNR, CDR2 FQNEAQ (reference sequence). The CDR3, as DNA: TGTGCCAGCAGCTTAGTCGGCCAGGGGCGGAGCAATCAGCCCCAGCATTTT. This sequence encodes CASSLVGQGRSNQPQHF.

The rearrangement joins TRBV10-3 to TRBJ1-1; D unresolved. CDR3 length equals 13 residues. Germline loops: CDR1 ENHRY, CDR2 SYGVKD. V lost 3 bases and J lost 1, with 6 bases in between. The CDR3 nucleotides are TGTGCCATCAGTGAAGTAGGGAACACTGAAGCTTTCTTT. Translated, it gives CAISEVGNTEAFF.